The clone carrying this T cell receptor (beta chain) has more than one count but fewer than ten. The sample comes from a study of T cells after yellow fever vaccination. TCRdb fed the 5' RACE reads into MiXCR, producing one record per CDR3 protein. The data contain some 420,000 distinct CDR3 sequences, roughly a sixth of them singletons. This CDR3 contains 14 residues. V lost 3 bases and J lost 0, with 4 bases in between. The germline CDR1 and CDR2 sequences are SGHDT and YYEEEE. This TCR was recovered from a man aged 18 to 29 who received the YFV17D yellow fever vaccine. The chain uses TRBV5-6 and TRBJ2-6; D gene uncertain. The sequencing used PBMCs, collected before the yellow fever booster vaccination. The CDR3 loop reads CASSSASGANVLTF. CDR3 in DNA: TGTGCCAGCAGCTCAGCCTCTGGGGCCAACGTCCTGACTTTC. Supplemented by reference TRBV5-6 and TRBJ2-6, the full variable domain reads DAGVTQSPTHLIKTRGQQVTLRCSPKSGHDTVSWYQQALGQGPQFIFQYYEEEERQRGNFPDRFSGHQFPNYSSELNVNALLLGDSALYLCASSSASGANVLTFGAGSRLTVL.